A single sample gave rise to the 8 T cell receptor beta chains below, sequenced in a study of shared clonotypes between healthy human individuals. Naive CD8 cells lacked CD45RO and underwent positive selection for CCR7, leaving out terminally differentiated effector memory CD45RA+ cells. Sequencing was performed with immunoSEQ multiplex PCR; in TCRdb, only in-frame clones are kept and a portion is missing. Altogether around 1.9 million clones are present, 80% to 95% being singletons, with the ten largest covering less than 2%. Sequenced material: naive CD8+ T cells from PBMCs. All receptors derive from a man in his late teens or twenties in good health. Some clones in this sample may be carry-over from other donors' samples.

This chain uses TRBV18 with TRBJ1-1; the D gene is possibly TRBD1 (5 bases). V lost 8 bases and J 1 base, leaving 8 bases between the germline ends. Per the germline V gene, CDR1 is KGHSH and CDR2 is LQKENI. This CDR3 is built from 12 residues. CDR3 DNA: TGTGCCAGCCTCCAGGGGAACACTGAAGCTTTCTTT. Translation: CASLQGNTEAFF.

V usage is TRBV13 and J usage is TRBJ1-5; no reliable D call. CDR1 PRHDT and CDR2 FYEKMQ come from the germline V gene (reference sequence). Trimming stripped 2 bases from V and 4 bases from J, with 9 bases between. This CDR3 contains 14 residues. DNA for the CDR3: TGTGCCAGCAGCTTAAATTCCGCTAATCAGCCCCAGCATTTT. Protein sequence: CASSLNSANQPQHF.

V is TRBV2 and J is TRBJ1-2; 11 bases line up with TRBD1. CDR1 and CDR2 (germline): SNHLY, FYNNEI. The length of the CDR3 is 14 residues. Unmatched junction bases numbered 7, after V lost 6 bases and J lost 7 bases. CDR3 residues: CASRAGTGGGGYTF. The CDR3 bases are TGTGCCAGCAGGGCTGGGACAGGGGGAGGTGGCTACACCTTC.

The chain is built from TRBV6-5 and TRBJ2-5; no clear D. The germline V and J ends were trimmed by 6 bases and 5 bases, with 13 bases remaining between them. The V gene's germline CDR1 is MNHEY and CDR2 SVGAGI. The CDR3 runs 13 residues. CDR3 in DNA: TGTGCCAGCAGCTACGCGGTCTCGGAGACCCAGTACTTC. Amino acids: CASSYAVSETQYF.

This rearrangement joins TRBV11-3 to TRBJ2-5, with D tentatively TRBD1 (6 bases). This CDR3 comprises 16 residues. V was shortened by 3 bases and J by 5 bases, with 19 bases between the two germline ends. Looked up from germline, CDR1 is SGHNT and CDR2 is YENEEA. The CDR3 is CASSLPRTEHVETQYF. The CDR3 DNA follows: TGTGCCAGCAGCTTGCCCAGGACAGAGCATGTGGAGACCCAGTACTTC.

The V and J genes are TRBV5-1 and TRBJ2-1, with 9 nucleotides matching TRBD2. J lost 9 bases, V lost 0 bases, and 7 bases had no gene match. Germline CDR1 SGHRS, CDR2 YFSETQ. The CDR3 sequence is 15 residues long. The CDR3 DNA is TGCGCCAGCAGCTTGGAACGCGGGAGGGCCACTGAGCAGTTCTTC. Translation gives CASSLERGRATEQFF.

The V and J genes are TRBV6-5 and TRBJ1-1; 8 nucleotides match TRBD1. Germline V gives CDR1 MNHEY, CDR2 SVGAGI. The CDR3 length is 14 residues. Unmatched junction bases numbered 3, after V lost 5 bases and J lost 1 base. This CDR3 is CASSEDRANTEAFF. CDR3 DNA: TGTGCCAGCAGTGAGGACAGGGCGAACACTGAAGCTTTCTTT.

The chain recombines TRBV19 with TRBJ2-7; no definite D call. Trimming pared 5 bases from V and 2 bases from J, leaving 10 bases between. CDR3 length: 13 amino acids. The germline gives CDR1 LNHDA, CDR2 SQIVND (reference sequence). In DNA form, the CDR3 reads TGTGCCAGTAGTCTCGGACGGGCCTACGAGCAGTACTTC. Translation: CASSLGRAYEQYF. The full variable domain, with the rest looked up from reference TRBV19 and TRBJ2-7, is DGGITQSPKYLFRKEGQNVTLSCEQNLNHDAMYWYRQDPGQGLRLIYYSQIVNDFQKGDIAEGYSVSREKKESFPLTVTSAQKNPTAFYLCASSLGRAYEQYFGPGTRLTVT.